This T cell receptor beta chain was captured in a study of blood T cell repertoires in COVID-19. Overall study: Sites across the United States, Italy and Spain contributed samples from acute and convalescent COVID-19. T cells, B-cell-depleted T cells, or PBMCs provided the cDNA or gDNA that served as material.

V lost 2 bases, J lost 6 bases, and 10 bases stayed unmatched. Germline CDR1 is MDHEN and CDR2 is SYDVKM. The CDR3 is made up of 16 amino acids. In the original processing: Nucleated cell counts were estimated from reference gene primer amplification. Repertoires were generated with immunoSEQ multiplex PCR, while TCRdb's copy carries only in-frame clones and drops some. The V and J calls and clone size come from that table; D and trimming were worked out from the DNA. Among about 270,000 clones, more than 75% were seen once, and the ten largest hold 5.5% to 6.5%. This sequence was found in a woman at least 80 years old with COVID-19, enrolled during active disease. V gene TRBV28 combines with J gene TRBJ1-5; 7 positions match TRBD1. Sample: peripheral blood. The CDR3 DNA reads TGTGCCAGCAGTTTACTGACAGGGCAGGGGGGTCAGCCCCAGCATTTT. This gives the protein CASSLLTGQGGQPQHF.